Shown below are 4 T cell receptor beta chains from a single sample sequenced in a study of blood T cell repertoires in COVID-19. Profiling relied on immunoSEQ multiplex PCR, and the TCRdb table lists in-frame clones only, not all of them. The sample consists of 380,000 or so clones, over 75% of them appearing once. Sequencing was done on a sample of PBMCs or T cells enriched from blood (not recorded which). Receptors originate from a man aged 25-40 years who had recovered from COVID-19.

This rearrangement joins TRBV5-5 to TRBJ1-5; D is unclear. Trimming removed 1 base at V and 4 bases at J, with 12 bases between. Germline lookup yields CDR1 SGHKS and CDR2 YYEKEE (reference sequence). This CDR3 spans 15 amino acids. The DNA of the CDR3 is TGTGCCAGCAGCTTGTGGGCGGGGTTTAATCAGCCCCAGCATTTT. This gives the protein CASSLWAGFNQPQHF.

The rearrangement joins TRBV5-1 to TRBJ2-1; 7 nucleotides match TRBD2. From germline, CDR1 is SGHRS and CDR2 YFSETQ. The trim removed 4 bases at V and 3 bases at J, leaving 10 bases unmatched. This CDR3 is built from 16 residues. In DNA form, the CDR3 reads TGCGCCAGCAGCATGATTGAGCGGGGCTTCTACAATGAGCAGTTCTTC. Amino acids: CASSMIERGFYNEQFF.

This sequence joins TRBV11-2 and TRBJ1-1; D gene unclear. Germline-derived CDR1 and CDR2 are SGHAT and FQNNGV. V was cut by 0 bases and J by 0 bases, with 5 bases left in between. The CDR3 has 14 residues. The CDR3: CASSLEEVNTEAFF. CDR3 coding DNA: TGTGCCAGCAGCTTAGAGGAGGTGAACACTGAAGCTTTCTTT. The full variable domain, rest sourced from reference TRBV11-2 and TRBJ1-1, is EAGVAQSPRYKIIEKRQSVAFWCNPISGHATLYWYQQILGQGPKLLIQFQNNGVVDDSQLPKDRFSAERLKGVDSTLKIQPAKLEDSAVYLCASSLEEVNTEAFFGQGTRLTVV.

The rearrangement uses TRBV27 and TRBJ1-5; 8 bases map to TRBD1. The junction had 8 bases not matched to a gene; V was cut back by 7 bases and J by 6 bases. Germline CDR1 MNHEY, CDR2 SMNVEV (reference sequence). The CDR3 is 14 residues long. CDR3 region: CASKRTGLGQPQHF. In DNA, the CDR3 is TGTGCCAGCAAAAGGACAGGGTTGGGTCAGCCCCAGCATTTT.